This TCR beta chain was captured in a study of blood T cell repertoires in COVID-19. Whole-study context: Donors in the United States, Italy and Spain gave samples during acute or convalescent COVID-19. The analysed material was cDNA or gDNA that came from T cells, B-cell-depleted T cells, or PBMCs.

As originally analysed: By means of reference gene primer amplification, nucleated cell counts were estimated. TCRdb's copy holds only in-frame clones and misses some; the assay was immunoSEQ multiplex PCR. The D gene and trimming were derived from the DNA, and the V and J assignments and clone size from that table. The table shows 300,000 or so clones, with 65% to 85% occurring only once. CDR3 size: 21 residues. The TCR comes from a woman between 50 and 59 years old with acute or convalescent COVID-19. This sequence joins TRBV21-1 and TRBJ1-4; the table's D call of TRBD1 was not tested on the DNA. TRBV21-1 is listed as a pseudogene. The sample consisted of peripheral blood. The CDR3 sequence: CASSNRGRQGAVSATNEKLFF. The DNA of the CDR3 is TGTGCCAGCAGCAATCGAGGTCGCCAAGGGGCGGTATCAGCAACTAATGAAAAACTGTTTTTT.